This T cell receptor (beta chain) was sequenced for a study of T-cell reconstitution after alpha-beta-depleted transplantation in children. During its preparation, the TCRbeta library received unique molecular identifiers. TCRdb reanalysed the PCR reads using MiXCR and keeps one entry per CDR3 protein. This sample carries about 500,000 distinct CDR3 sequences, 30% to 35% of them seen once, and the ten largest clones take less than 2.5%. This clonotype has more than one count but fewer than ten. The germline gives CDR1 SGHVS, CDR2 FNYEAQ. This CDR3 is built from 15 residues. V was trimmed by 1 base and J by 5 bases, leaving 12 bases between them.

The sequencing here drew on PBMCs from the stem cell graft donor, taken from the stem cell graft. This chain links TRBV7-6 with TRBJ1-5; TRBD1 might be the D (5 bases). The clonotype comes from a human donor who donated a stem cell graft to a child with aplastic anemia. This chain's CDR3 is CASSLGGPVDQPQHF. CDR3 nucleotide sequence: TGTGCCAGCAGCTTAGGGGGACCGGTCGATCAGCCCCAGCATTTT.